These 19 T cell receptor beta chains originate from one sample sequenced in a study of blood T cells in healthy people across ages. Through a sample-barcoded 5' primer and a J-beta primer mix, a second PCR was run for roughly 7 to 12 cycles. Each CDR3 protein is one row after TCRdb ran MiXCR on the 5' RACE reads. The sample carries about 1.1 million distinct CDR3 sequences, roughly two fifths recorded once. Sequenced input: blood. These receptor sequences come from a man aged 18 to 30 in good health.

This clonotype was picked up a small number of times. The CDR3 nucleotides are TGTGCCAGCAGCTTTTCCGGGACAGGTAATCAGCCCCAGCATTTT. Its protein is CASSFSGTGNQPQHF. The chain recombines TRBV7-2 with TRBJ1-5; TRBD1 aligns across 8 bases. After removal of 3 bases from V and 4 bases from J, the junction contained 5 bases not matched to a gene. Germline CDR1 is SGHTA and CDR2 is FQGNSA. This CDR3 is 15 amino acids long.

This CDR3 is CASSPPGTGEAEAFF. The CDR3 DNA reads as TGTGCCAGCAGTCCCCCCGGGACAGGGGAGGCTGAAGCTTTCTTT. The rearrangement links TRBV12-3 or TRBV12-4 to TRBJ1-1, with 10 nucleotides matching TRBD1. The junction had 9 bases not matched to a gene; V was cut back by 5 bases and J by 6 bases. The CDR3 has 15 residues.

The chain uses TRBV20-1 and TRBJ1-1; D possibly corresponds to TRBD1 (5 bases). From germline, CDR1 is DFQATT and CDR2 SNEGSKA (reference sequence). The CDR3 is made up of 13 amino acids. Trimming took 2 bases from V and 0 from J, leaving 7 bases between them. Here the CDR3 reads CSARWGMNTEAFF. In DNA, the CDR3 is TGCAGTGCTAGATGGGGGATGAACACTGAAGCTTTCTTT.

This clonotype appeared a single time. For the CDR3, the DNA is TGCAGCGTGCTAGGGGACGGGGGGGCCTACGAGCAGTACTTC. Its translation: CSVLGDGGAYEQYF. The chain has TRBV29-1 and TRBJ2-7; 8 bases are a match to TRBD2. Germline V gives CDR1 SQVTM, CDR2 ANQGSEA. CDR3 length: 14 residues. Losses at the gene ends were 6 bases for V and 2 bases for J; bases not matched to a gene: 9.

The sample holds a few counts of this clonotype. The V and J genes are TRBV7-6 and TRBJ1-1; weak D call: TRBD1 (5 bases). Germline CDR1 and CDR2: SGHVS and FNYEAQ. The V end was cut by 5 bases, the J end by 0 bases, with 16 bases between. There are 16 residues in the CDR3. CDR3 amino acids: CASSPGDSFMNTEAFF. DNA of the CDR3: TGTGCCAGCAGCCCCGGAGACAGCTTCATGAACACTGAAGCTTTCTTT. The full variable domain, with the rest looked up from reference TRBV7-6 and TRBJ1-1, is GAGVSQSPRYKVTKRGQDVALRCDPISGHVSLYWYRQALGQGPEFLTYFNYEAQQDKSGLPNDRFSAERPEGSISTLTIQRTEQRDSAMYRCASSPGDSFMNTEAFFGQGTRLTVV.

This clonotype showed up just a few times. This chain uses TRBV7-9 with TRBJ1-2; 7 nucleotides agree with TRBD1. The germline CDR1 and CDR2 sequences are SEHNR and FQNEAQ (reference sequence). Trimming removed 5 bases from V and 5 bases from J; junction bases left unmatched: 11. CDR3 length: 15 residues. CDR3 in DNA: TGTGCCAGCAGCACGCCGACAGGGATTCTGTATGGCTACACCTTC. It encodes CASSTPTGILYGYTF. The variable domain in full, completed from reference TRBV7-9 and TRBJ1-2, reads DTGVSQNPRHKITKRGQNVTFRCDPISEHNRLYWYRQTLGQGPEFLTYFQNEAQLEKSRLLSDRFSAERPKGSFSTLEIQRTEQGDSAMYLCASSTPTGILYGYTFGSGTRLTVV.

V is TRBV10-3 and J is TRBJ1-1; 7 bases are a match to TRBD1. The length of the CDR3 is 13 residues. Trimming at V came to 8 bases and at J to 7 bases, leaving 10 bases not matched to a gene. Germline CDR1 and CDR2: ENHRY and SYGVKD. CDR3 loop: CAIFSQGGNEAFF. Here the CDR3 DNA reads TGTGCCATCTTTTCTCAGGGGGGGAATGAAGCTTTCTTT.

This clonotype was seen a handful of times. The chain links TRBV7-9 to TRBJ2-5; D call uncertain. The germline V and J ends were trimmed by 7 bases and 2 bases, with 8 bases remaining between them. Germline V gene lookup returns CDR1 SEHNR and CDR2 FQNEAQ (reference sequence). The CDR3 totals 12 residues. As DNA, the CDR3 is TGTGCCAGCACCTCCGTTCAAGAGACCCAGTACTTC. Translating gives CASTSVQETQYF. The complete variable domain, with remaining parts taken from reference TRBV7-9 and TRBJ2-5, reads DTGVSQNPRHKITKRGQNVTFRCDPISEHNRLYWYRQTLGQGPEFLTYFQNEAQLEKSRLLSDRFSAERPKGSFSTLEIQRTEQGDSAMYLCASTSVQETQYFGPGTRLLVL.

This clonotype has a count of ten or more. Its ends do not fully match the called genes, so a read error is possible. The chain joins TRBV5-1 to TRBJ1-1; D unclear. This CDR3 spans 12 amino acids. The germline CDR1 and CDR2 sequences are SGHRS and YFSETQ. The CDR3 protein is CASSLDGTEAFF. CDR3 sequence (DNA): TGTGCCAGCAGCTTAGACGGCACTGAAGCTTTCTTT.

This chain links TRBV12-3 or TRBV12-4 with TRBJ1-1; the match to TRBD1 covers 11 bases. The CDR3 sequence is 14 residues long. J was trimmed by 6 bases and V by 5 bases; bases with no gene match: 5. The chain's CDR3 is CASSIRGQGAEAFF. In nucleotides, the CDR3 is TGTGCCAGCAGTATAAGGGGACAGGGGGCTGAAGCTTTCTTT.

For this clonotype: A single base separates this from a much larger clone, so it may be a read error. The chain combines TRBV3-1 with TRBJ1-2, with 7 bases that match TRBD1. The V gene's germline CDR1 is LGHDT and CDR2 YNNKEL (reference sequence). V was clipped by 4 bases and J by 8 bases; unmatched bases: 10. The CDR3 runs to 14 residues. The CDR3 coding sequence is TGTGCCAGCAGCCCTTCAGGGACAGTCGGCGGCTACACCTTC. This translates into CASSPSGTVGGYTF.

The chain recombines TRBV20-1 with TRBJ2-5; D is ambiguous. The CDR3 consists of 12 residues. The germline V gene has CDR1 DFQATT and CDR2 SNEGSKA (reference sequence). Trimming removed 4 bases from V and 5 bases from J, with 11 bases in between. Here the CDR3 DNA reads TGCAGTGCTACACTTATACGGGAGACCCAGTACTTC. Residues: CSATLIRETQYF.

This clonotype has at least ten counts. This CDR3 reads CASSQEWAVSEQYF. CDR3 coding DNA: TGTGCCAGCAGCCAAGAATGGGCAGTTAGTGAGCAGTACTTC. V usage is TRBV4-2 and J usage is TRBJ2-4, with D unresolved. The CDR3 spans 14 residues. Germline CDR1 and CDR2: LGHNA and YNFKEQ. The V end was cut by 0 bases, the J end by 13 bases, with 16 bases between.

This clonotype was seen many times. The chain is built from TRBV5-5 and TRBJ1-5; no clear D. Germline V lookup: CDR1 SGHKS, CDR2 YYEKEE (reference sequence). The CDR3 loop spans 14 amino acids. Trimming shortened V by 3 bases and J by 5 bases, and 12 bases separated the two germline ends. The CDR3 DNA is TGTGCCAGCAGCTATTTTACCGGAGATCAGCCCCAGCATTTT. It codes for CASSYFTGDQPQHF.

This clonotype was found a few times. CDR3 bases: TGCAGTGCCGTTAAGGGGGGGAACACTGAAGCTTTCTTT. This gives the protein CSAVKGGNTEAFF. This chain joins TRBV20-1 and TRBJ1-1, with D possibly matching TRBD1 (6 bases). Trimming removed 6 bases from V and 1 base from J, with 12 bases in between. The CDR3 sequence is 13 residues long. Germline V CDR1 and CDR2: DFQATT, SNEGSKA (reference sequence).

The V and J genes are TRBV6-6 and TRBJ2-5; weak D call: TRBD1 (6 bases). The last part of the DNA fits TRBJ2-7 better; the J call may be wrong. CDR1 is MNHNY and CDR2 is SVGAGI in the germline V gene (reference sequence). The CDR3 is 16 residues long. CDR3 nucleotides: TGTGCCAGCAGTTACCGGGACACCTATGGGGCTTACGAGCAGTACTTC. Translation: CASSYRDTYGAYEQYF.

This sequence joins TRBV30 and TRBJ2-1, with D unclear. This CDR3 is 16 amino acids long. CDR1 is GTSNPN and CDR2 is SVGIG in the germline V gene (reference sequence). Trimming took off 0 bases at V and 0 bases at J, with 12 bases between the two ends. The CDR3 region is CAWSVPHVGSYNEQFF. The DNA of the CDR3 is TGTGCCTGGAGTGTACCTCACGTCGGCTCCTACAATGAGCAGTTCTTC. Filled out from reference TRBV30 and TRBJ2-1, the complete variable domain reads SQTIHQWPATLVQPVGSPLSLECTVEGTSNPNLYWYRQAAGRGLQLLFYSVGIGQISSEVPQNLSASRPQDRQFILSSKKLLLSDSGFYLCAWSVPHVGSYNEQFFGPGTRLTVL.

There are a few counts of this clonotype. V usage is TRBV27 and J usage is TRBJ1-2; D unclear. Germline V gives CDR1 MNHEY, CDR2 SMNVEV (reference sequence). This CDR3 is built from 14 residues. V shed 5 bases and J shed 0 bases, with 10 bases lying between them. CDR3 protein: CASSVGSANYGYTF. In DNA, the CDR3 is TGTGCCAGCAGTGTAGGAAGTGCTAACTATGGCTACACCTTC.

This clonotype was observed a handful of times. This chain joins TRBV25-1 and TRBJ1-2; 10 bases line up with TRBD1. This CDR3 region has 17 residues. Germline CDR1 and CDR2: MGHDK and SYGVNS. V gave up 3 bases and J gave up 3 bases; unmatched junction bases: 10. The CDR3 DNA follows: TGTGCCAGCAGTGACTTCATCGGACAGGGGGTTGACTATGGCTACACCTTC. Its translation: CASSDFIGQGVDYGYTF.